This T cell receptor beta chain was identified in a study of T cells in Graves' hyperthyroidism and ophthalmopathy. Study conclusions and caveats: Most expanded thyroid clonotypes above 0.001 also appeared in blood. With a median lead of 6.5 months before onset, the model predicted ophthalmopathy.

Germline loops: CDR1 MNHEY, CDR2 SVGAGI. The CDR3 totals 13 residues. V lost 2 bases, J lost 4 bases, and 8 bases lay in between. As concerns this clonotype: As yet, its antigen is unknown. The CDR3 carries no conserved terminal phenylalanine or tryptophan, so it likely arises from a read error.

Researchers amplified the TCR beta CDR3 regions from RNA transcripts. HTBI primers drove first-round RT-PCR of the TCR CDR3. In TCRdb, the multiplex PCR reads were re-called with MiXCR into one record per CDR3 protein. The table records 370,000 or so distinct CDR3 sequences, approximately 13% of them present only once. V and J are TRBV6-5 and TRBJ1-1; D is perhaps TRBD1 (5 bases). The source material was blood. The receptor's source is a young man with Graves' hyperthyroidism that later progressed to Graves' ophthalmopathy. The CDR3 sequence: CASSYGGSTEAFV. Written as DNA, the CDR3 is TGTGCCAGCAGTTACGGGGGTTCCACTGAAGCTTTCGTT.